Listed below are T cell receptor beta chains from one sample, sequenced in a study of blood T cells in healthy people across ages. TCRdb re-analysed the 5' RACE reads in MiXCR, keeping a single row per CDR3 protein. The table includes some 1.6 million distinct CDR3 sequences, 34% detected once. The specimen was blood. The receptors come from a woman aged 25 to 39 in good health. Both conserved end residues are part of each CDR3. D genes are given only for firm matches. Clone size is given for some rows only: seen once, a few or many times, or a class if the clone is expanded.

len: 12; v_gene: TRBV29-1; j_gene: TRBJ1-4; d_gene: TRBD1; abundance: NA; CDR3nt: TGCAGCGCCAGGACAGGTTTTGAAAAACTGTTTTTT; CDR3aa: CSARTGFEKLFF
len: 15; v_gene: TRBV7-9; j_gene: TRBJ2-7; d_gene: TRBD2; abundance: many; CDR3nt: TGTGCCAGCAGTTCCCGGGAGGGGAGCTCCTACGAGCAGTACTTC; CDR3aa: CASSSREGSSYEQYF
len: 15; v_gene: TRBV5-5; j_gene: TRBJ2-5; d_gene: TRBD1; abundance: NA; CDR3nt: TGTGCCAGCAGTTCCCGACAGGGGGCCCCTGAGACCCAGTACTTC; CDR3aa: CASSSRQGAPETQYF
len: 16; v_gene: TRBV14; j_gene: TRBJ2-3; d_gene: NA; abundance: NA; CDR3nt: TGTGCCAGCAGCCAACGCGTTACTGGTGGTGAAGATACGCAGTATTTT; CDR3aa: CASSQRVTGGEDTQYF
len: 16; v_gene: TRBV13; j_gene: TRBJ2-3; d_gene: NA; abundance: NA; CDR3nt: TGTGCCAGCAGCCTCCTTCCAACGGTTAGCACAGATACGCAGTATTTT; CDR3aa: CASSLLPTVSTDTQYF
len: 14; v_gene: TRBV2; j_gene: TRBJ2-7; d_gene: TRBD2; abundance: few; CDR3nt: TGTGCCAGCAGTGCGGGCGGGAGGGCCGGAGAGCAGTACTTC; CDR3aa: CASSAGGRAGEQYF
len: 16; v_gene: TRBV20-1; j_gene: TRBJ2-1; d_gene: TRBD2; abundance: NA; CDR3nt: TGCAGTGCTAGAGACCTTCTAGCGGGGCCTTACAATGAGCAGTTCTTC; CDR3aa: CSARDLLAGPYNEQFF
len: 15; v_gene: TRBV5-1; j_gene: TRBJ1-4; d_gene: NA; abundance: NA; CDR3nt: TGCGCCAGCAGCTTGGCCGGGGGAGACGGAGAAAAACTGTTTTTT; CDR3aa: CASSLAGGDGEKLFF
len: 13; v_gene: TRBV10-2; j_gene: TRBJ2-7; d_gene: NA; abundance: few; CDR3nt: TGCGCCAGCGCCATGACTTGGCACTACGAGCAGTACTTC; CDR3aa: CASAMTWHYEQYF
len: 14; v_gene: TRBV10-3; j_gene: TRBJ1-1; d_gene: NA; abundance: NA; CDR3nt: TGTGCCATCAGTGGGGGTGCAGGTAACACTGAAGCTTTCTTT; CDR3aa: CAISGGAGNTEAFF
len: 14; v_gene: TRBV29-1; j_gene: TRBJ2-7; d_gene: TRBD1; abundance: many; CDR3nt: TGCAGCGTTGTACGGGACAGGAGACCCCTGGAGCAGTACTTC; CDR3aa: CSVVRDRRPLEQYF
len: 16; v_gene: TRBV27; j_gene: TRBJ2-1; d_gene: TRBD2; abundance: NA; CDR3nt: TGTGCCAGCAGTTTGGTGGGACTAGCGGTTGGCAATGAGCAGTTCTTC; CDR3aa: CASSLVGLAVGNEQFF
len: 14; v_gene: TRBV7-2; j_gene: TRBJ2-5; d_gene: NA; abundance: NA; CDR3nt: TGTGCCAGCAGCTTGATTAGGAGCGGAGAGACCCAGTACTTC; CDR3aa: CASSLIRSGETQYF
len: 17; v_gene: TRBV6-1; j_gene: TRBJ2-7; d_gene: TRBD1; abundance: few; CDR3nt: TGTGCCAGCAGTGAAGCGGTTTCGGGGACAGGAGTCTACGAGCAGTACTTC; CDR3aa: CASSEAVSGTGVYEQYF
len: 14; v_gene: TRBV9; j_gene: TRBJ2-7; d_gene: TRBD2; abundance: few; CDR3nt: TGTGCCAGCACTCCAAGGGGGACTAGCGGCGAGCAGTACTTC; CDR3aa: CASTPRGTSGEQYF
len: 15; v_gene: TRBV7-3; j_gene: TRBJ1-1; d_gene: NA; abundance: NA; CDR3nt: TGTGCCAGCAGCCCCGCGGGGGTCATGAACACTGAAGCTTTCTTT; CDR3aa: CASSPAGVMNTEAFF